The rows below give T cell receptor beta chains drawn from one sample of a study of T cells after yellow fever vaccination. TCRdb called the 5' RACE reads again in MiXCR, with one record for every CDR3 protein. The data hold a few hundred thousand distinct CDR3 sequences, with roughly a sixth observed a single time. The sequencing here drew on PBMCs, taken 5 to 6 days after the first yellow fever vaccination. The receptors come from a man aged 18 to 30 who received the YFV17D yellow fever vaccine. Each CDR3 is given with its conserved first and last residue. A D gene is named only where the DNA matches it firmly. Clone size appears in some rows only: once, few, many, or a class for an expanded clone.

>TRBV5-1|NA|TRBJ1-1|many
CASSLTTGNTEAFF
TGTGCCAGCAGTCTCACAACAGGGAACACTGAAGCTTTCTTT
>TRBV15|NA|TRBJ2-7|many
CATSLRTVTYEQYF
TGTGCCACCAGCTTGCGGACAGTAACCTACGAGCAGTACTTC
>TRBV4-2|NA|TRBJ1-1|NA
CASSQDRHANTEDFF
TGTGCCAGCAGCCAAGATCGGCACGCGAACACTGAAGATTTCTTT
>TRBV25-1|TRBD1|TRBJ2-7|NA
CASSGTGPPYEQYF
TGTGCCAGCAGCGGGACAGGGCCCCCCTACGAGCAGTACTTC
>TRBV10-3|NA|TRBJ2-7|few
CAISERRKGAEYEQYF
TGTGCCATCAGTGAGCGTCGGAAAGGGGCGGAATACGAGCAGTACTTC
>TRBV7-3|TRBD1|TRBJ2-5|few
CASSLAQGATQYF
TGTGCCAGCAGTCTTGCACAGGGGGCGACCCAGTACTTC
>TRBV6-2/TRBV6-3|NA|TRBJ1-1|few
CASSGTGLSNTEAFF
TGTGCCAGCTCGGGTACAGGTCTATCGAACACTGAAGCTTTCTTT
>TRBV15|NA|TRBJ1-5|few
CATGRWASNQPQHF
TGTGCCACGGGACGGTGGGCTAGCAATCAGCCCCAGCATTTT
>TRBV20-1|TRBD1|TRBJ2-1|NA
CSAKDRDVFF
TGCAGTGCTAAGGACAGGGATGTGTTCTTC
>TRBV7-3|NA|TRBJ2-2|few
CASSPYQGGANTGELFF
TGTGCCAGCAGCCCATACCAGGGGGGTGCGAACACCGGGGAGCTGTTTTTT
>TRBV6-2/TRBV6-3|NA|TRBJ2-3|few
CASSYSYGSSTDTQYF
TGTGCCAGCAGTTACTCTTACGGCTCTAGCACAGATACGCAGTATTTT
>TRBV13|TRBD1|TRBJ1-6|few
CASSPSTGGNSPLHF
TGTGCCAGCAGCCCCTCAACAGGGGGAAATTCACCCCTCCACTTT
>TRBV4-2|NA|TRBJ1-5|NA
CASSVGSHQPQHF
TGTGCCAGCAGCGTCGGGTCGCATCAGCCCCAGCATTTT
>TRBV12-3/TRBV12-4|NA|TRBJ1-2|NA
CAMGRGPDGYTF
TGTGCCATGGGTAGGGGTCCGGATGGCTACACCTTC
>TRBV6-2/TRBV6-3|NA|TRBJ1-2|NA
CASSWGQFGYTF
TGTGCCAGCAGTTGGGGCCAGTTTGGCTACACCTTC
>TRBV11-2|NA|TRBJ2-3|NA
CASSPWTPQNTDTQYF
TGTGCCAGCAGCCCTTGGACCCCACAGAACACAGATACGCAGTATTTT
>TRBV20-1|NA|TRBJ1-2|few
CSAWSGDGGYTF
TGCAGTGCTTGGTCCGGGGATGGTGGCTACACCTTC
>TRBV12-3/TRBV12-4|TRBD2|TRBJ2-7|NA
CASSFWVAGGSYEQYF
TGTGCCAGCAGCTTCTGGGTAGCGGGGGGATCCTACGAGCAGTACTTC
>TRBV7-3|TRBD2|TRBJ2-4|NA
CASSLRAGGENIQYF
TGTGCCAGCAGCTTAAGGGCCGGGGGGGAAAACATTCAGTACTTC
>TRBV20-1|NA|TRBJ2-5|NA
CSAGREGVRETQYF
TGCAGTGCTGGAAGAGAGGGAGTCCGAGAGACCCAGTACTTC
>TRBV6-5|NA|TRBJ2-3|few
CASSYSWRDTQYF
TGTGCCAGCAGTTACTCGTGGAGGGATACGCAGTATTTT
>TRBV11-2|NA|TRBJ2-1|NA
CASSLQGEQFF
TGTGCCAGCAGCTTACAGGGTGAGCAGTTCTTC
>TRBV28|TRBD1|TRBJ2-1|NA
CASDQPFRGSYNEQFF
TGTGCCAGCGACCAACCATTCAGGGGGTCCTACAATGAGCAGTTCTTC
>TRBV6-6|NA|TRBJ1-2|few
CASMVGQGYGYTF
TGTGCCAGCATGGTAGGGCAGGGCTATGGCTACACCTTC
>TRBV20-1|NA|TRBJ2-1|few
CSASGPQLNEQFF
TGCAGTGCTAGCGGGCCGCAACTCAATGAGCAGTTCTTC
>TRBV5-6|NA|TRBJ2-7|NA
CASSFGANGAYEQYF
TGTGCCAGCAGCTTTGGGGCCAATGGAGCCTACGAGCAGTACTTC